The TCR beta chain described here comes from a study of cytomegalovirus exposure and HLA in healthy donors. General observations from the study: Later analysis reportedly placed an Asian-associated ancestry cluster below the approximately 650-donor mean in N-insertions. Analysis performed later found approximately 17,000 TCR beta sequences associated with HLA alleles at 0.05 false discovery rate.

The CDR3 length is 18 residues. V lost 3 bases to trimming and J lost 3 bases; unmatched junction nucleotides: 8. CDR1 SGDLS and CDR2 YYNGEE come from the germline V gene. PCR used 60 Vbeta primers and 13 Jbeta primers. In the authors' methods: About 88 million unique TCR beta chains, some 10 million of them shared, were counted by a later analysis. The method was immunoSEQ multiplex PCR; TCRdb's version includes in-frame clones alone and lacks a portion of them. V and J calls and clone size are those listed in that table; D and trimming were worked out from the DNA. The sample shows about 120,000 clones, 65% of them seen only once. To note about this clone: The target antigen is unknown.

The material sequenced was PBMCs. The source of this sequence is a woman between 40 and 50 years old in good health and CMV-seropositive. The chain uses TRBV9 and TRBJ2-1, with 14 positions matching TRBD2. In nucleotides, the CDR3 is TGTGCCAGCAGCGGACGGACTAGCGGGAGGATAAGCTACAATGAGCAGTTCTTC. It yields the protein CASSGRTSGRISYNEQFF.